This T cell receptor (beta chain) derives from a study of blood T cells in healthy people across ages. This CDR3 contains 17 residues. V was shortened by 4 bases and J by 0 bases, with 16 bases between the two germline ends. Germline assignment: CDR1 SGHAT and CDR2 FQNNGV. Primed by a sample-barcoded 5' primer and a J-beta primer mix, a second PCR proceeded for 7 to 11 cycles. TCRdb ran MiXCR on the 5' RACE reads and lists one entry per CDR3 protein. The table includes about 800,000 distinct CDR3 sequences, more than 20% detected once. This clonotype was found a few times. Separately, the same data were catalogued under a study of T cells of mothers and their children.

What was sequenced was blood. V and J are TRBV11-2 and TRBJ2-1, with a tentative D call TRBD1 (6 bases). This TCR came from a boy younger than 18 in good health. The CDR3 nucleotides are TGTGCCAGCAGCTCCTTGACAGGTCCCCGCTCCTACAATGAGCAGTTCTTC. Its protein product is CASSSLTGPRSYNEQFF.